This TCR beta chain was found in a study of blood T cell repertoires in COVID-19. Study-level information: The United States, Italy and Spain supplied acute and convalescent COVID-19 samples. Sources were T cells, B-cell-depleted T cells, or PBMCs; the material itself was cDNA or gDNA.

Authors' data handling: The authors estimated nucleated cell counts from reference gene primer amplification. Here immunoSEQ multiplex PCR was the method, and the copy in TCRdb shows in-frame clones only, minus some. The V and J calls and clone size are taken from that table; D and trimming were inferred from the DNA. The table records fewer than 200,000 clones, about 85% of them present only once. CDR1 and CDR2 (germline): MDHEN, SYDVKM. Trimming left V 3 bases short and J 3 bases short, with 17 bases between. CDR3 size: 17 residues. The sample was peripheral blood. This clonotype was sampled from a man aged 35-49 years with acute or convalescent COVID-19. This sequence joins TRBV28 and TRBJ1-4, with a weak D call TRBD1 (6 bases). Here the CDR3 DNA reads TGTGCCAGCAGTTTCGGGGGGGCCAGGACCTCTAATGAAAAACTGTTTTTT. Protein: CASSFGGARTSNEKLFF.